This paragraph reports one T cell receptor (beta chain). Assay used: immunoSEQ multiplex PCR; TCRdb lists only in-frame clones, some missing. The top ten hold roughly 9% of the sample, which has roughly 130,000 clones, about 85% seen once. The data are from a study of control samples from healthy donors and cancer patients. V was clipped by 1 base and J by 4 bases; unmatched bases: 4. CDR3 length: 16 residues. Germline CDR1 is SGHAT and CDR2 is FQNNGV. This clonotype originated in a woman in her 30s in good health. Input material: blood. The V call is TRBV11-2, the J call TRBJ2-3; TRBD2 matches 11 bases. The CDR3 reads CASSLGIAGGPDTQYF. CDR3 sequence (DNA): TGTGCCAGCAGCTTAGGAATAGCGGGAGGGCCAGATACGCAGTATTTT.